Listed below are T cell receptor beta chains from one sample, sequenced in a study of blood T cell repertoires in COVID-19. Using immunoSEQ multiplex PCR, the repertoire was profiled, and TCRdb retains in-frame clones only, with some absent. The sample lists fewer than 75,000 clones, 89% occurring once. The sequenced sample was peripheral blood. These receptors all stem from a man in his sixties with acute or convalescent COVID-19. Each CDR3 is given with its conserved first and last residue. D genes are given only for firm matches. Some rows mark clone size as missing; the rest say once, few, many or name a class of expanded clone.

J: TRBJ1-2
size: .
D: .
V: TRBV9
DNA: TGTGCCAGCAGCGTAGCAGGGCTTGGTGGCTACACCTTC
CDR3: CASSVAGLGGYTF

J: TRBJ2-7
size: .
D: .
V: TRBV5-1
DNA: TGCGCCAGCAGCTTGGCCGACCCCGGGTACGAGCAGTACTTC
CDR3: CASSLADPGYEQYF

J: TRBJ1-3
size: .
D: .
V: TRBV2
DNA: TGTGCCAGCAGTCCGACAGCCTCTGGAAACACCATATATTTT
CDR3: CASSPTASGNTIYF

J: TRBJ2-2
size: .
D: .
V: TRBV5-4
DNA: TGTGCCAGCAGCTTTAAAAGCAGGGACACCGGGGAGCTGTTTTTT
CDR3: CASSFKSRDTGELFF

J: TRBJ2-3
size: .
D: .
V: TRBV25-1
DNA: TGTGCCAGCAGTGACCGGACTAACCCCTCTGGCACAGATACGCAGTATTTT
CDR3: CASSDRTNPSGTDTQYF

J: TRBJ2-5
size: .
D: .
V: TRBV7-9
DNA: TGTGCCAGCAGCTTAGTTGATAGGGGCAGGGAGACCCAGTACTTC
CDR3: CASSLVDRGRETQYF

J: TRBJ2-7
size: .
D: TRBD1
V: TRBV29-1
DNA: TGCAGCGCTCGGCGTCAGGGGGCAAGGAACGAGCAGTACTTC
CDR3: CSARRQGARNEQYF

J: TRBJ2-1
size: .
D: TRBD1
V: TRBV3-1/TRBV3-2
DNA: TGTGCCAGCAGTTATTCGCCCGGGACAGGGGGAAATGAGCAGTTCTTC
CDR3: CASSYSPGTGGNEQFF

J: TRBJ1-5
size: .
D: .
V: TRBV28
DNA: TGTGCCAGCATCCCCTCCTATAGCAATCAGCCCCAGCATTTT
CDR3: CASIPSYSNQPQHF

J: TRBJ2-3
size: .
D: TRBD2
V: TRBV2
DNA: TGTGCCAGCAGTGAAGCCGGTCGGGGGGGGGATACGCAGTATTTT
CDR3: CASSEAGRGGDTQYF

J: TRBJ1-6
size: .
D: TRBD1
V: TRBV11-2
DNA: TGTGCCAGCAGCCCCCAGACAGGGGGATACTATAATTCACCCCTCCACTTT
CDR3: CASSPQTGGYYNSPLHF

J: TRBJ2-3
size: .
D: TRBD1
V: TRBV11-3
DNA: TGTGCCAGCTCCGGACAGGGAGGCACAGATACGCAGTATTTT
CDR3: CASSGQGGTDTQYF

J: TRBJ2-7
size: .
D: .
V: TRBV11-2
DNA: TGTGCCAGCAGCTTAGTCGGGCGCGGGGCTTTACCCTACGAGCAGTACTTC
CDR3: CASSLVGRGALPYEQYF

J: TRBJ2-1
size: .
D: .
V: TRBV5-1
DNA: TGCGCCAGCAGCTTGGGACTAGTAGACTGGGGGAGCGCCTACAATGAGCAGTTCTTC
CDR3: CASSLGLVDWGSAYNEQFF

J: TRBJ1-1
size: .
D: .
V: TRBV7-8
DNA: TGTGCCAGCAGCTTAATCGGAGGAAACACTGAAGCTTTCTTT
CDR3: CASSLIGGNTEAFF

J: TRBJ2-2
size: once
D: .
V: TRBV29-1
DNA: TGCAGCGTTGAGGGTGGCAGGGGCACCGGGGAGCTGTTTTTT
CDR3: CSVEGGRGTGELFF

J: TRBJ1-2
size: .
D: TRBD1
V: TRBV2
DNA: TGTGCCAGCAGTGAAGAGTGGGACAGGGGTGGCTACACCTTC
CDR3: CASSEEWDRGGYTF

J: TRBJ1-1
size: .
D: TRBD1
V: TRBV5-1
DNA: TGCGCCAGCAGCTTTGCGGGACAGGGGAGCCTGAACACTGAAGCTTTCTTT
CDR3: CASSFAGQGSLNTEAFF

J: TRBJ2-2
size: .
D: .
V: TRBV5-1
DNA: TGCGCCAGCAGCAGTCAGGGTTCCGGGGAGCTGTTTTTT
CDR3: CASSSQGSGELFF

J: TRBJ1-6
size: .
D: .
V: TRBV5-1
DNA: TGCGCCAGCAGTTCCGGGGGTTCGAGCTCCTATAATTCACCCCTCCACTTT
CDR3: CASSSGGSSSYNSPLHF

J: TRBJ1-2
size: .
D: .
V: TRBV11-1
DNA: TGTGCCAGCAGCTTGAGCGCAACTAACTATGGCTACACCTTC
CDR3: CASSLSATNYGYTF

J: TRBJ2-1
size: .
D: .
V: TRBV19
DNA: TGTGCCAGTAGTACTAAACCGGACAGAGAGCAGTTCTTC
CDR3: CASSTKPDREQFF

J: TRBJ1-3
size: .
D: .
V: TRBV6-1
DNA: TGTGCCAGCAGTGAATATCGGGGGATCTCTGGAAACACCATATATTTT
CDR3: CASSEYRGISGNTIYF

J: TRBJ1-3
size: .
D: .
V: TRBV5-1
DNA: TGCGCCAGCAGCTTGGACGGGTCCGGAAACACCATATATTTT
CDR3: CASSLDGSGNTIYF

J: TRBJ2-3
size: .
D: .
V: TRBV3-1/TRBV3-2
DNA: TGTGCCAGCAGCCGGGGCGGCAGGGGAATGGGAGATACGCAGTATTTT
CDR3: CASSRGGRGMGDTQYF

J: TRBJ1-5
size: .
D: .
V: TRBV10-2
DNA: TGCGCCAGCAGTCCCCTCCCCAATCAGCCCCAGCATTTT
CDR3: CASSPLPNQPQHF

J: TRBJ1-3
size: .
D: .
V: TRBV18
DNA: TGTGCCAGCTCACTCCTTACTGGCCGGGACATAGGAAACACCATATATTTT
CDR3: CASSLLTGRDIGNTIYF

J: TRBJ2-2
size: .
D: TRBD2
V: TRBV5-6
DNA: TGTGCCAGCAGCTTAGGAGCGGGGGGCGTTAACACCGGGGAGCTGTTTTTT
CDR3: CASSLGAGGVNTGELFF

J: TRBJ1-2
size: .
D: .
V: TRBV29-1
DNA: TGCAGCGTTGTTCCAGGGAACTATGGCTACACCTTC
CDR3: CSVVPGNYGYTF

J: TRBJ2-5
size: .
D: TRBD2
V: TRBV5-1
DNA: TGCGCCAGCAGCACCGGACTAGCGGGACAAGAGACCCAGTACTTC
CDR3: CASSTGLAGQETQYF

J: TRBJ1-6
size: .
D: TRBD1
V: TRBV3-1/TRBV3-2
DNA: TGTGCCAGCAGGTATGGGACAGAAAGTAATTCACCCCTCCACTTT
CDR3: CASRYGTESNSPLHF

J: TRBJ1-3
size: .
D: TRBD1
V: TRBV2
DNA: TGTGCCAGGATCGACAGGGACCAAAACACCATATATTTT
CDR3: CARIDRDQNTIYF

J: TRBJ2-5
size: .
D: TRBD1
V: TRBV23-1
DNA: TGCGCCAGCAGTCACCGGGACAGGGGACCAAAGATGTACCAAGAGACCCAGTACTTC
CDR3: CASSHRDRGPKMYQETQYF

J: TRBJ2-1
size: few
D: .
V: TRBV11-3
DNA: TGTGCCAGCAGCTTAACTAGGCCCGATGAGCAGTTCTTC
CDR3: CASSLTRPDEQFF

J: TRBJ1-1
size: .
D: .
V: TRBV19
DNA: TGTGCCAGTAGCCGCGACAGCCCCGGCACTGAAGCTTTCTTT
CDR3: CASSRDSPGTEAFF

J: TRBJ1-5
size: .
D: .
V: TRBV7-8
DNA: TGTGCCAGCAGCTTAGGGCAGGGAGGGGCTTATCAGCCCCAGCATTTT
CDR3: CASSLGQGGAYQPQHF

J: TRBJ1-2
size: .
D: .
V: TRBV6-5
DNA: TGTGCCAGCAGAGACAGGCGCTCCCGGGATGGCTACACCTTC
CDR3: CASRDRRSRDGYTF

J: TRBJ2-3
size: .
D: .
V: TRBV7-2
DNA: TGTGCCAGCAGCTTGGGGCAGTACTACACAGATACGCAGTATTTT
CDR3: CASSLGQYYTDTQYF

J: TRBJ1-3
size: once
D: TRBD1
V: TRBV3-1/TRBV3-2
DNA: TGTGCCAGCAGCCTTGGGACAGTCTCTGGAAACACCATATATTTT
CDR3: CASSLGTVSGNTIYF

J: TRBJ1-5
size: .
D: .
V: TRBV30
DNA: TGTGCCTGGGGGAAACAGGGAACAAATCAGCCCCAGCATTTT
CDR3: CAWGKQGTNQPQHF

J: TRBJ2-7
size: .
D: .
V: TRBV6-5
DNA: TGTGCCAGCAGTTACGATGAGCCAGGGGTATCGGCCGAGCAGTACTTC
CDR3: CASSYDEPGVSAEQYF

J: TRBJ1-3
size: .
D: .
V: TRBV30
DNA: TGTGCCTGGAGTGTCGGTCGGGGTTTCTCTGGAAACACCATATATTTT
CDR3: CAWSVGRGFSGNTIYF

J: TRBJ1-3
size: .
D: .
V: TRBV3-1/TRBV3-2
DNA: TGTGCCAGCAGCCAAGGCCCCAGGCTAGGAAACACCATATATTTT
CDR3: CASSQGPRLGNTIYF

J: TRBJ2-1
size: .
D: TRBD1
V: TRBV24-1
DNA: TGTGCCACCAGCGGGGACAGTTACAATGAGCAGTTCTTC
CDR3: CATSGDSYNEQFF

J: TRBJ1-3
size: .
D: TRBD1
V: TRBV19
DNA: TGTGCCACACGCGGGACAGCGGGAAACACCATATATTTT
CDR3: CATRGTAGNTIYF

J: TRBJ2-1
size: .
D: .
V: TRBV11-2
DNA: TGTGCCAGCAGCCCACGGTCTAGCTCCTACAATGAGCAGTTCTTC
CDR3: CASSPRSSSYNEQFF

J: TRBJ2-1
size: .
D: .
V: TRBV10-3
DNA: TGTGCCATCAGGGACGACGCGGGCAATGAGCAGTTCTTC
CDR3: CAIRDDAGNEQFF

J: TRBJ1-5
size: .
D: .
V: TRBV6-2/TRBV6-3
DNA: TGTGCCAGCAGTTACATAGACAATCAGCCCCAGCATTTT
CDR3: CASSYIDNQPQHF

J: TRBJ1-2
size: .
D: TRBD1
V: TRBV12-3/TRBV12-4
DNA: TGTGCCAGCAGTCGGACAGGGTTCGGCTACACCTTC
CDR3: CASSRTGFGYTF

J: TRBJ1-5
size: .
D: .
V: TRBV6-5
DNA: TGTGCCAGCAGTTCGCCCTTTGATGCGAATCAGCCCCAGCATTTT
CDR3: CASSSPFDANQPQHF

J: TRBJ2-2
size: .
D: TRBD2
V: TRBV2
DNA: TGTGCCAGCAGGCTAGCGGGGGTCACCGGGGAGCTGTTTTTT
CDR3: CASRLAGVTGELFF

J: TRBJ1-1
size: .
D: .
V: TRBV5-1
DNA: TGCGCCAGCAGCGCAGATCGCATGAACACTGAAGCTTTCTTT
CDR3: CASSADRMNTEAFF

J: TRBJ1-5
size: .
D: .
V: TRBV2
DNA: TGTGCCAGCAGTGAACAGGGGCAAGGTCAGCCCCAGCATTTT
CDR3: CASSEQGQGQPQHF

J: TRBJ1-5
size: once
D: .
V: TRBV11-2
DNA: TGTGCCAGCAGCTTTGGGGCCAAGGAGGGTCAGCCCCAGCATTTT
CDR3: CASSFGAKEGQPQHF

J: TRBJ1-1
size: .
D: TRBD1
V: TRBV19
DNA: TGTGCCAGTGCGAGACAGGGACGGACTGAAGCTTTCTTT
CDR3: CASARQGRTEAFF

J: TRBJ2-2
size: .
D: TRBD2
V: TRBV11-2
DNA: TGTGCCAGCAGCCCATGGGGGGGGAACACCGGGGAGCTGTTTTTT
CDR3: CASSPWGGNTGELFF

J: TRBJ1-1
size: .
D: .
V: TRBV6-6
DNA: TGTGCCAGCAGTTACACAAATGGACTTCGTATCCCAGAGGCTTTCTTT
CDR3: CASSYTNGLRIPEAFF

J: TRBJ1-2
size: .
D: .
V: TRBV12-3/TRBV12-4
DNA: TGTGCCAGCAGTTTAAGGCAGCCCAGGCGCTACACCTTC
CDR3: CASSLRQPRRYTF